The next 21 T cell receptor beta chains were all read from a single sample in a study of vaccination effects on CD4 cells after COVID-19. Expansion with viral peptide pools was applied to antigen-specific CD4+ T cells by the ViraFEST assay prior to sequencing. Cultured cells yielded isolated CD4+ T cells after about ten days. Clones were read by immunoSEQ multiplex PCR, and TCRdb kept only the in-frame ones, dropping some. Among approximately 87,000 clones listed, around 70% were seen once. No antigen has been identified for these receptors. The input for sequencing was CD4+ T cells from PBMCs cultured with HCoV-229E spike peptides, taken before COVID-19 vaccination. Receptors originate from a human donor who received a COVID-19 vaccine.

This clone was counted a single time. The V gene is TRBV7-2, the J gene TRBJ1-5; D might be TRBD1 (5 bases). The V and J ends lost 0 bases and 4 bases respectively, with 13 bases between them. This CDR3 comprises 16 residues. CDR1 and CDR2 from the germline V gene are SGHTA and FQGNSA. DNA of the CDR3: TGTGCCAGCAGCTTAGCTGCCGGGACCGGTAATCAGCCCCAGCATTTT. This translates into CASSLAAGTGNQPQHF.

The chain has TRBV25-1 and TRBJ1-6, with 11 bases matching TRBD1. This CDR3 region has 15 residues. The J segment lost 8 bases and the V segment lost 5 bases, leaving 5 bases of the junction unmatched. CDR1 MGHDK and CDR2 SYGVNS come from the germline V gene. CDR3 nucleotide sequence: TGTGCCAGCAGTACCGGACAGGGGGCGGATTCACCCCTCCACTTT. Residues: CASSTGQGADSPLHF.

J is TRBJ2-2 and V is TRBV5-1; 12 bases align to TRBD2. Germline V lookup: CDR1 SGHRS, CDR2 YFSETQ. V trimming: 4 bases; J trimming: 2 bases; junction bases outside the gene matches: 3. CDR3 length: 16 amino acids. In nucleotides, the CDR3 is TGCGCCAGCAGCAGACTAGCGGGGGATAACACCGGGGAGCTGTTTTTT. This gives the protein CASSRLAGDNTGELFF.

The J gene is TRBJ2-3, the V gene TRBV7-2, with 8 bases that match TRBD2. The V gene end was trimmed by 4 bases and the J gene end by 0 bases; junction bases not matched to a gene: 6. CDR1 and CDR2 from the germline V gene are SGHTA and FQGNSA. The CDR3 runs to 16 residues. CDR3 sequence reads: CASSSNRGGSTDTQYF. The CDR3 DNA reads TGTGCCAGCAGCTCCAACCGGGGGGGGAGCACAGATACGCAGTATTTT. The entire variable domain, with the rest obtained from reference TRBV7-2 and TRBJ2-3, is as follows: GAGVSQSPSNKVTEKGKDVELRCDPISGHTALYWYRQSLGQGLEFLIYFQGNSAPDKSGLPSDRFSAERTGGSVSTLTIQRTQQEDSAVYLCASSSNRGGSTDTQYFGPGTRLTVL.

This chain uses TRBV19 with TRBJ1-5; 7 bases agree with TRBD1. This CDR3 contains 15 residues. V was clipped by 5 bases and J by 1 base; unmatched bases: 5. Germline V CDR1 and CDR2: LNHDA, SQIVND (reference sequence). CDR3 DNA sequence: TGTGCCAGTAGTGCACACAGGGGCAGCAATCAGCCCCAGCATTTT. Translating it yields CASSAHRGSNQPQHF.

The chain employs TRBV19 and TRBJ2-1; unclear D gene. This CDR3 has 13 residues. Germline V CDR1 and CDR2: LNHDA, SQIVND (reference sequence). V gave up 3 bases and J gave up 7 bases, with 10 bases separating them. CDR3 residues: CASSIRGENEQFF. As DNA, the CDR3 is TGTGCCAGTAGTATTCGTGGGGAAAATGAGCAGTTCTTC.

The rearrangement uses TRBV7-2 and TRBJ2-6; 8 nucleotides align to TRBD1. The CDR3 has 16 amino acids. V lost 5 bases, J lost 2 bases, and 5 bases stayed unmatched. The germline V gene encodes CDR1 SGHTA and CDR2 FQGNSA. This CDR3 is CASSIPGGAGANVLTF. DNA of the CDR3: TGTGCCAGCAGCATCCCAGGGGGCGCTGGGGCCAACGTCCTGACTTTC. Drawing the rest from reference TRBV7-2 and TRBJ2-6, the complete variable domain is GAGVSQSPSNKVTEKGKDVELRCDPISGHTALYWYRQSLGQGLEFLIYFQGNSAPDKSGLPSDRFSAERTGGSVSTLTIQRTQQEDSAVYLCASSIPGGAGANVLTFGAGSRLTVL.

This chain links TRBV10-1 with TRBJ2-3; perhaps D is TRBD1 or TRBD2 (5 bases each). V lost 0 bases and J 4 bases, leaving 17 bases between the germline ends. CDR1 is WNHNN, CDR2 SYGVQD, per germline (reference sequence). There are 17 residues in the CDR3. CDR3 residues: CASSESSAAGRADTQYF. Here the CDR3 DNA reads TGCGCCAGCAGTGAGTCAAGCGCGGCAGGGCGGGCAGATACGCAGTATTTT.

This clone occurred a few times. The genes are TRBV7-9 and TRBJ1-1; no clear D gene. This CDR3 region has 13 residues. Germline CDR1 reads SEHNR; CDR2 reads FQNEAQ (reference sequence). The V end lost 1 base, the J end lost 4 bases, and 7 bases lay between the germline ends. CDR3 sequence: CASSLVSSTEAFF. CDR3 coding DNA: TGTGCCAGCAGCTTAGTTTCCAGCACTGAAGCTTTCTTT.

This CDR3 is CASSIWRGDQETQYF. DNA of the CDR3: TGTGCCAGCAGTATTTGGAGGGGGGACCAAGAGACCCAGTACTTC. The gene calls are TRBV25-1 and TRBJ2-5; D is possibly TRBD1 or TRBD2 (6 bases each). V dropped 5 bases and J dropped 0 bases, with 13 bases sitting between them. The CDR3 has 15 residues. The V gene's germline CDR1 is MGHDK and CDR2 SYGVNS.

The chain employs TRBV7-2 and TRBJ1-2, with D possibly being TRBD1 (5 bases). CDR3 length: 16 residues. CDR1 is SGHTA and CDR2 is FQGNSA in the germline V gene. V lost 2 bases, J lost 3 bases, and 16 bases lay in between. CDR3 in amino acids: CASSLTAGPEYYGYTF. As DNA, the CDR3 is TGTGCCAGCAGCTTAACAGCAGGGCCCGAGTACTATGGCTACACCTTC. Based on the CDR3 plus reference TRBV7-2 and TRBJ1-2, the full variable domain is GAGVSQSPSNKVTEKGKDVELRCDPISGHTALYWYRQSLGQGLEFLIYFQGNSAPDKSGLPSDRFSAERTGGSVSTLTIQRTQQEDSAVYLCASSLTAGPEYYGYTFGSGTRLTVV.

The J gene is TRBJ1-3, the V gene TRBV12-3 or TRBV12-4; unclear D gene. V was clipped by 6 bases and J by 9 bases, with 9 bases between them. The CDR3 spans 11 residues. CDR3 protein: CASSLGVTIYF. In DNA form, the CDR3 reads TGTGCCAGCAGCTTGGGTGTCACCATATATTTT.

The chain couples TRBV6-5 to TRBJ1-1, with D tentatively TRBD1 (5 bases). V lost 2 bases, J lost 6 bases, and 13 bases lay in between. The CDR3 runs 14 residues. The germline CDR1 and CDR2 sequences are MNHEY and SVGAGI. CDR3 nucleotides: TGTGCCAGCAGTTACCGGGTGGGGGGGGCTGAAGCTTTCTTT. It is translated as CASSYRVGGAEAFF.

This rearrangement joins TRBV4-1 to TRBJ2-3; 7 bases are a match to TRBD2. CDR1 is MGHRA and CDR2 is YSYEKL in the germline V gene. The V and J ends lost 1 base and 4 bases, in that order; junction bases with no gene match: 8. This CDR3 is built from 16 residues. The DNA for the CDR3 is TGCGCCAGCAGCCAAGGGTGGGGGGGGTCCCCAGATACGCAGTATTTT. Protein product: CASSQGWGGSPDTQYF.

The chain is built from TRBV9 and TRBJ1-6; unclear D gene. The CDR3 is made up of 13 amino acids. The V end was cut by 0 bases, the J end by 8 bases, with 6 bases between. From germline, CDR1 is SGDLS and CDR2 YYNGEE. The CDR3 DNA reads TGTGCCAGCAGCGTAGAGTTCGATTCACCCCTCCACTTT. This codes for CASSVEFDSPLHF.

In DNA, the CDR3 is TGTGCCAACCACAGGGGATTGCTAAGCACAGATACGCAGTATTTT. This translates into CANHRGLLSTDTQYF. The chain links TRBV2 to TRBJ2-3, with 7 bases aligning to TRBD1. CDR3 length equals 15 residues. V was clipped by 10 bases and J by 0 bases; unmatched bases: 10. CDR1 is SNHLY, CDR2 FYNNEI, per germline.

The chain recombines TRBV28 with TRBJ1-2; a possible D gene is TRBD1 (5 bases). Germline-derived CDR1 and CDR2 are MDHEN and SYDVKM. Trimming stripped 3 bases from V and 2 bases from J, with 10 bases between. The CDR3 sequence is 14 residues long. The DNA of the CDR3 is TGTGCCAGCAGTTTGGGGGGGAGAAACTATGGCTACACCTTC. Translated: CASSLGGRNYGYTF.

The V call is TRBV4-3, the J call TRBJ1-5; the D is unclear. Germline CDR1 reads LGHNA; CDR2 reads YSLEER. CDR3 size: 15 residues. V lost 4 bases and J 6 bases, leaving 16 bases between the germline ends. CDR3: CASSPGPPGGQPQHF. As DNA, the CDR3 is TGCGCCAGCAGCCCGGGCCCCCCTGGCGGTCAGCCCCAGCATTTT.

The V call is TRBV18, the J call TRBJ1-1; TRBD1 might be the D (6 bases). CDR1 is KGHSH, CDR2 LQKENI, per germline. This CDR3 region has 16 residues. Deletions cut 1 base from V and 4 bases from J, with 16 bases between. DNA for the CDR3: TGTGCCAGCTCACCACTAGGACAGCTTTCTACCACTGAAGCTTTCTTT. Protein sequence: CASSPLGQLSTTEAFF.

This chain links TRBV15 with TRBJ2-3, with TRBD1 identical over 9 bases. This CDR3 comprises 16 residues. J lost 4 bases, V lost 1 base, and 6 bases had no gene match. Germline V gives CDR1 LNHNV, CDR2 YYDKDF (reference sequence). Written as DNA, the CDR3 is TGTGCCACCAGCAGAGTAGCGGACAGGGGATCAGATACGCAGTATTTT. Translating it yields CATSRVADRGSDTQYF. Drawing the rest from reference TRBV15 and TRBJ2-3, the complete variable domain is DAMVIQNPRYQVTQFGKPVTLSCSQTLNHNVMYWYQQKSSQAPKLLFHYYDKDFNNEADTPDNFQSRRPNTSFCFLDIRSPGLGDTAMYLCATSRVADRGSDTQYFGPGTRLTVL.

This chain joins TRBV19 and TRBJ2-1; D is possibly TRBD1 (6 bases). The CDR3 is made up of 16 amino acids. Trimming removed 5 bases at V and 0 bases at J, with 14 bases between. Germline CDR1 and CDR2: LNHDA and SQIVND (reference sequence). Written as DNA, the CDR3 is TGTGCCAGTAGTCTTTTAACAGGGAGCTCCTACAATGAGCAGTTCTTC. Protein: CASSLLTGSSYNEQFF.